These 8 T cell receptor beta chains were sequenced from one sample in a study of blood T cells in healthy people across ages (dated by TCRdb to about 2015). Libraries were built with 5' RACE. The run used an Illumina HiSeq 2500. The second PCR ran for about 7 to 11 cycles and used a J-beta primer mix along with a sample-barcoded 5' primer. TCRdb reprocessing: public reads trimmed at Q25 with fastp, clones called with MiXCR, in-frame beta chains kept. Every CDR3 protein is listed once, alongside the most common genes and DNA of its rows. This sample has around 1,100,000 distinct CDR3 sequences in its table, and 35% to 45% of those were observed once. Under 15% of the sample goes to the ten largest clones. The sample taken for sequencing was blood. These receptors were obtained from a man in his late teens or twenties in good health.

In its sample, this clonotype was seen a few times. The chain employs TRBV24-1 and TRBJ2-5; D may correspond to TRBD1 or TRBD2 (5 bases each). Germline V lookup: CDR1 KGHDR, CDR2 SFDVKD. There are 15 residues in the CDR3. Trimming removed 4 bases at V and 2 bases at J, with 13 bases between. The CDR3 is CATSDPVEGQETQYF. The CDR3 DNA reads as TGTGCCACCAGTGACCCCGTAGAGGGGCAAGAGACCCAGTACTTC.

The rearrangement links TRBV6-2 or TRBV6-3 to TRBJ1-2, with D tentatively TRBD1 (6 bases). This CDR3 has 15 residues. V was pared by 2 bases and J by 4 bases, with 14 bases between. Germline values: CDR1 MNHEY, CDR2 SVGEGT. CDR3 bases: TGTGCCAGCAGTTACGACAGGCCTCAGGGCTATGGCTACACCTTC. As protein: CASSYDRPQGYGYTF.

A few counts support this clonotype. The V gene is TRBV14, the J gene TRBJ2-4; D is ambiguous. V lost 1 base and J 7 bases, leaving 11 bases between the germline ends. Germline V gene sequence: CDR1 SGHDN, CDR2 FVKESK. This CDR3 is 14 amino acids long. For the CDR3, the DNA is TGTGCCAGCAGCCAAGCGTCCGCGGTGAACATTCAGTACTTC. It specifies CASSQASAVNIQYF.

Turning to this clonotype: A much larger clone lies a single base off, so this may be a read error. The chain has TRBV7-2 and TRBJ2-1; D is unclear. The CDR3 has 13 amino acids. The V gene's germline CDR1 is SGHTA and CDR2 FQGNSA. The ends were cut back, 5 bases at V and 5 bases at J, with 10 bases in the middle. The CDR3 bases are TGTGCCAGCAGCGTAGACTTAAACAATGAGCAGTTCTTC. It is translated as CASSVDLNNEQFF.

This sequence joins TRBV12-3 or TRBV12-4 and TRBJ1-1, with D tentatively TRBD1 (5 bases). The ends were cut back, 6 bases at V and 1 base at J, with 15 bases in the middle. This CDR3 comprises 15 residues. The CDR3 sequence is CASRLSGFGNTEAFF. CDR3 sequence (DNA): TGTGCCAGCAGGCTCTCAGGGTTCGGGAACACTGAAGCTTTCTTT.

This clonotype was seen a few times. The chain recombines TRBV6-1 with TRBJ1-4; D is possibly TRBD1 (6 bases). Germline V gene sequence: CDR1 MNHNS, CDR2 SASEGT. This CDR3 region has 15 residues. The V and J ends lost 6 bases and 3 bases respectively, with 14 bases between them. CDR3 coding DNA: TGTGCCAGCAGCGTGGGGAGGGGGGCTAATGAAAAACTGTTTTTT. Translating gives CASSVGRGANEKLFF.

The gene calls are TRBV7-3 and TRBJ1-2; D gene uncertain. The germline V gene encodes CDR1 SGHTA and CDR2 FQGTGA. V lost 10 bases and J lost 3, with 12 bases in between. The CDR3 has 12 amino acids. In DNA, the CDR3 is TGTGCCACTACTGGGGATGACTATGGCTACACCTTC. The encoded protein is CATTGDDYGYTF.

V gene TRBV29-1 combines with J gene TRBJ2-5; D assignment may be TRBD1 or TRBD2 (6 bases each). Germline V gene data show CDR1 as SQVTM and CDR2 as ANQGSEA. V shed 7 bases and J shed 11 bases, with 23 bases lying between them. CDR3 length: 13 amino acids. CDR3 amino acids: CSEWRGVGDEQYF. The CDR3 DNA follows: TGCAGCGAATGGAGGGGGGTCGGGGATGAGCAGTACTTC.